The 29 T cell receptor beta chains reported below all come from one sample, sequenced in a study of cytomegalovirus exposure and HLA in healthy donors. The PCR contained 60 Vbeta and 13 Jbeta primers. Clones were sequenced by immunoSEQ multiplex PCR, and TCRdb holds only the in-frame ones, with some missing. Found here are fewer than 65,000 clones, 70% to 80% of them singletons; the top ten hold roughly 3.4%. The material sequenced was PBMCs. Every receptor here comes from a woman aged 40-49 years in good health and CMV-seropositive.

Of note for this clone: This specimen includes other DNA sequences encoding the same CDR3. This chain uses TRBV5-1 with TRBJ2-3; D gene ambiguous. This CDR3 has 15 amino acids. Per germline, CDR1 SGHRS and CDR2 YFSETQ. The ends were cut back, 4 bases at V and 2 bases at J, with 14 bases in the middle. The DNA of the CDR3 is TGCGCCAGCAGCCACAGAGCTACCTCCACAGATACGCAGTATTTT. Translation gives CASSHRATSTDTQYF.

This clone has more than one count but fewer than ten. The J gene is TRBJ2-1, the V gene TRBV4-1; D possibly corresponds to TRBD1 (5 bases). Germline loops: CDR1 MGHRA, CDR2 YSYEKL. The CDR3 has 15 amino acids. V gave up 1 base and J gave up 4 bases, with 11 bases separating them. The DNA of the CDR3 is TGCGCCAGCAGCCAAGGCTTGACAGCTTACAATGAGCAGTTCTTC. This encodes CASSQGLTAYNEQFF.

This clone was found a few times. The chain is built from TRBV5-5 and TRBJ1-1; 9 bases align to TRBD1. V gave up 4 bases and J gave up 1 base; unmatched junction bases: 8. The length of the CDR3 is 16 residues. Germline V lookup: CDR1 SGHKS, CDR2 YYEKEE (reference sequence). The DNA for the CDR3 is TGTGCCAGCAGCCTGGGGACGGGACAGGGGAACACTGAAGCTTTCTTT. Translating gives CASSLGTGQGNTEAFF.

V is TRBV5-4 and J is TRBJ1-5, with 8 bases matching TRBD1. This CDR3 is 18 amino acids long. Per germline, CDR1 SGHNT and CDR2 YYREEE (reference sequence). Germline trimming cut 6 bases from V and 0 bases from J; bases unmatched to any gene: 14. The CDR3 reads CASISAGTGFYSNQPQHF. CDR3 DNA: TGTGCCAGCATCTCTGCCGGGACAGGATTTTATAGCAATCAGCCCCAGCATTTT.

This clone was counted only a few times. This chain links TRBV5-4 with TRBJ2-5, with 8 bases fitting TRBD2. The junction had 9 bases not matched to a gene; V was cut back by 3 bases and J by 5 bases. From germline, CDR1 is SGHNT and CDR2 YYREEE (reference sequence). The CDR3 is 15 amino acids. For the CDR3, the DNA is TGTGCCAGCAGCTGGACTAGCACGTCAAGTGAGACCCAGTACTTC. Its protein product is CASSWTSTSSETQYF.

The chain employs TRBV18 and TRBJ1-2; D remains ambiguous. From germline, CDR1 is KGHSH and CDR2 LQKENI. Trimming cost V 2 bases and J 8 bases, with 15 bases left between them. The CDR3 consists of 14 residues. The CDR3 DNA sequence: TGTGCCAGCTCACCATCGTATCCCCCGGGAGGCTACACCTTC. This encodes CASSPSYPPGGYTF.

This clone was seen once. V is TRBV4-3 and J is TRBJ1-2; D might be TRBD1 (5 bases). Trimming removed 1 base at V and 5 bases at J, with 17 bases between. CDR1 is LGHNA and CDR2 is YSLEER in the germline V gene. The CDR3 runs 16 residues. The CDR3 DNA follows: TGCGCCAGCAGCCAAGGGCAGGACATCCCATGGTATGGCTACACCTTC. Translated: CASSQGQDIPWYGYTF.

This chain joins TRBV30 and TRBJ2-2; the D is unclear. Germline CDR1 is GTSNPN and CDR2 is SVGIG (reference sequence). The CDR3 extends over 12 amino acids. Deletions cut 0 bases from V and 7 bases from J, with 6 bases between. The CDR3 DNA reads TGTGCCTGGAGTGTACGAGACGGGGAGCTGTTTTTT. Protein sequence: CAWSVRDGELFF.

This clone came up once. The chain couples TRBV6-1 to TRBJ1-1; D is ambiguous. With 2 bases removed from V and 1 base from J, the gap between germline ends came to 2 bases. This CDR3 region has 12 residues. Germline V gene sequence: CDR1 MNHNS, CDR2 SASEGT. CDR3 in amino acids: CASSERNTEAFF. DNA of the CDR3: TGTGCCAGCAGTGAACGGAACACTGAAGCTTTCTTT.

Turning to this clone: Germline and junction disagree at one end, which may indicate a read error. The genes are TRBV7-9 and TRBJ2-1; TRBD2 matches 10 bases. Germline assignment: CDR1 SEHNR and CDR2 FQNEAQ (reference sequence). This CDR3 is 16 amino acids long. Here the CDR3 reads CSSSPPTSGDRNEQFF. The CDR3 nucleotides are TGTTCCAGCAGCCCCCCAACTAGCGGGGATCGCAATGAGCAGTTCTTC.

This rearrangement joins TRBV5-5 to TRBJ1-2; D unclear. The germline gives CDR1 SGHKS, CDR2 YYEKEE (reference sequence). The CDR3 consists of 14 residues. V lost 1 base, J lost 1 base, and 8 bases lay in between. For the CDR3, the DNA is TGTGCCAGCAGCTTGACCTGGAGTAACTATGGCTACACCTTC. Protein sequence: CASSLTWSNYGYTF.

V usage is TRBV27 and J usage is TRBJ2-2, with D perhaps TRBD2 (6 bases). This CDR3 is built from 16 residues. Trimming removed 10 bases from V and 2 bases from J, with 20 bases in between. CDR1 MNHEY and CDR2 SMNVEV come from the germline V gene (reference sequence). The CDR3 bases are TGTGCCAATTCGACCGCCGGGACTGGAAACACCGGGGAGCTGTTTTTT. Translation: CANSTAGTGNTGELFF.

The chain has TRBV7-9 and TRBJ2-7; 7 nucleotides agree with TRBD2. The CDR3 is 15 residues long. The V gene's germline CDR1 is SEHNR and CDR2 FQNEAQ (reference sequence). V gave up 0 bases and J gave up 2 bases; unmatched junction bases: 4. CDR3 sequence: CASSLAGGGAYEQYF. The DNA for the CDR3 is TGTGCCAGCAGCTTAGCGGGGGGAGGGGCCTACGAGCAGTACTTC.

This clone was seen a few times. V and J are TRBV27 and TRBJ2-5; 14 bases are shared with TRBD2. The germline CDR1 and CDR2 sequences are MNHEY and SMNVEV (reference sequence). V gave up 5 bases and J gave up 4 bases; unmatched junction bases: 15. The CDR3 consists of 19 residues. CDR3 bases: TGTGCCAGCAGTCAACCTGGACTAGCGGGGGGCCTAAAGACAGAGACCCAGTACTTC. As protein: CASSQPGLAGGLKTETQYF.

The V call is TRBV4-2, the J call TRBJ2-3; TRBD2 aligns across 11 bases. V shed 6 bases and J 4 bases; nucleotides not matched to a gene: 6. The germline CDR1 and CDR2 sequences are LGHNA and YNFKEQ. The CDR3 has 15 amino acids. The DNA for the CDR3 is TGTGCCAGCAGACTAGCGGGGGCGAATTCAGATACGCAGTATTTT. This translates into CASRLAGANSDTQYF.

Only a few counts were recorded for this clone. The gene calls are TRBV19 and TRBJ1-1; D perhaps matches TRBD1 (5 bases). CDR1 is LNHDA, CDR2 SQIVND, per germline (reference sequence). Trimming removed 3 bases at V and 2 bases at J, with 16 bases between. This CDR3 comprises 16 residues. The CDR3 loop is CASSIRGMTGNTEAFF. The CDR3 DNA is TGTGCCAGTAGTATTAGGGGAATGACCGGTAACACTGAAGCTTTCTTT. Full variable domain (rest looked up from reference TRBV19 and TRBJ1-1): DGGITQSPKYLFRKEGQNVTLSCEQNLNHDAMYWYRQDPGQGLRLIYYSQIVNDFQKGDIAEGYSVSREKKESFPLTVTSAQKNPTAFYLCASSIRGMTGNTEAFFGQGTRLTVV.

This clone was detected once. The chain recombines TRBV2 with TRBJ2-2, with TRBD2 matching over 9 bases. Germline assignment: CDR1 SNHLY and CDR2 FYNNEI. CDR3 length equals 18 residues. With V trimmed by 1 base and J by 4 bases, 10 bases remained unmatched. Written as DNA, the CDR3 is TGTGCCAGCAGTGAAGGGCGTGTGCGGGGGGGCCTCACCGGGGAGCTGTTTTTT. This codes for CASSEGRVRGGLTGELFF.

CDR3 DNA: TGTGCCAGCAGCTTAGGGGCCTCCTACGAGCAGTACTTC. Translating gives CASSLGASYEQYF. The chain carries TRBV7-9 and TRBJ2-7, with D unclear. The CDR3 loop spans 13 amino acids. CDR1 is SEHNR, CDR2 FQNEAQ, per germline (reference sequence). V dropped 1 base and J dropped 0 bases, with 4 bases sitting between them.

The CDR3 region has the DNA TGTGCCAGCAGCTTAGAACAGGGGAATGAGCAGTTCTTC. Encoded protein: CASSLEQGNEQFF. J is TRBJ2-1 and V is TRBV7-6, with 7 positions matching TRBD1. The CDR3 spans 13 residues. V dropped 1 base and J dropped 7; count of bases not matched to a gene: 1. Germline CDR1 and CDR2: SGHVS and FNYEAQ.

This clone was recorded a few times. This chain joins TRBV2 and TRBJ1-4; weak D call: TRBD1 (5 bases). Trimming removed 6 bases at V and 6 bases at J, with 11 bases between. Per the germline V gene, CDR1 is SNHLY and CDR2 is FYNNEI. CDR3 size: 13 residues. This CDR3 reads CASSVLGDEKLFF. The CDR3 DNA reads TGTGCCAGCAGCGTTTTAGGGGATGAAAAACTGTTTTTT.

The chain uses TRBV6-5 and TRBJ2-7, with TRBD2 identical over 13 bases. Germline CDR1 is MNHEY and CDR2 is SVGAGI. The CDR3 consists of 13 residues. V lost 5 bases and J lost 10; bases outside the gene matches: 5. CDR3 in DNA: TGTGCCAGCAGTGCATGGACTAGCGGGGGCCAGTACTTC. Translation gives CASSAWTSGGQYF.

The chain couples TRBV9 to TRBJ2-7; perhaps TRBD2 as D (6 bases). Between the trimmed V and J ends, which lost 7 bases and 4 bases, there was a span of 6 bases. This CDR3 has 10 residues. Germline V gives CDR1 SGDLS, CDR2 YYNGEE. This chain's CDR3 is CASAGYEQYF. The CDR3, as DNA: TGTGCCAGCGCGGGGTACGAGCAGTACTTC.

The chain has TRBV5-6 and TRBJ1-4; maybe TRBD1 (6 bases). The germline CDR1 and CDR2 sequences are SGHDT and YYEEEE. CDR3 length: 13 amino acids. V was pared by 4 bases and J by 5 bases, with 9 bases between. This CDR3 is CASSLGQNEKLFF. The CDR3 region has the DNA TGTGCCAGCAGCCTAGGACAGAATGAAAAACTGTTTTTT.

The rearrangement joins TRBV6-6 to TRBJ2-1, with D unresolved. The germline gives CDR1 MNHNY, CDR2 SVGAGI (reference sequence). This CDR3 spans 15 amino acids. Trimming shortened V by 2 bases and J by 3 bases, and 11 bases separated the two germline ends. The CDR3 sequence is CASSYVRRIYNEQFF. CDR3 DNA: TGTGCCAGCAGTTACGTACGGCGGATCTACAATGAGCAGTTCTTC.

The CDR3 region is CASSFETSGYNEQFF. DNA of the CDR3: TGTGCCAGCAGCTTCGAGACTAGCGGATACAATGAGCAGTTCTTC. The V and J genes are TRBV11-3 and TRBJ2-1; 9 bases fit TRBD2. The CDR3 has 15 residues. The V gene end was trimmed by 3 bases and the J gene end by 4 bases; junction bases not matched to a gene: 4. Germline V gives CDR1 SGHNT, CDR2 YENEEA. The full variable domain, its missing parts supplied by reference TRBV11-3 and TRBJ2-1, is EAGVVQSPRYKIIEKKQPVAFWCNPISGHNTLYWYLQNLGQGPELLIRYENEEAVDDSQLPKDRFSAERLKGVDSTLKIQPAELGDSAVYLCASSFETSGYNEQFFGPGTRLTVL.

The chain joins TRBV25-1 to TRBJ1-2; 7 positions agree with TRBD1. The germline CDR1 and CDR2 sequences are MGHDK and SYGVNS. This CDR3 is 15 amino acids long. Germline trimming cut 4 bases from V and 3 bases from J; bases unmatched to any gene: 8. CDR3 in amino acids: CASSALDRDDYGYTF. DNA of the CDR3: TGTGCCAGCAGTGCTCTAGACAGGGATGACTATGGCTACACCTTC.

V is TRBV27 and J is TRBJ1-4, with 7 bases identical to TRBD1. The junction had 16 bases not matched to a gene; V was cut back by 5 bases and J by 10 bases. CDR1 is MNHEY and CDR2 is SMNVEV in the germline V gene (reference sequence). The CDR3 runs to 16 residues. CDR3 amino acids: CASSPRGTSFGGKLFF. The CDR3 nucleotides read TGTGCCAGCAGTCCCAGGGGGACATCCTTTGGGGGAAAACTGTTTTTT.

In DNA form, the CDR3 reads TGCGCCAGCAGAGGGACAGTGAGCTCCTATAATTCACCCCTCCACTTT. It translates to CASRGTVSSYNSPLHF. The rearrangement links TRBV10-2 to TRBJ1-6, with 7 bases that match TRBD1. From germline, CDR1 is WSHSY and CDR2 SAAADI. V lost 6 bases to trimming and J lost 0 bases; unmatched junction nucleotides: 5. CDR3 length: 16 residues.

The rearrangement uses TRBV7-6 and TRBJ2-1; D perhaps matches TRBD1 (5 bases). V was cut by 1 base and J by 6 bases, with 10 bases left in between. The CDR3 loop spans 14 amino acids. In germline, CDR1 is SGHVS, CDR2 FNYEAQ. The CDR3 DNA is TGTGCCAGCAGCTTAGGGGATGACAGCAATGAGCAGTTCTTC. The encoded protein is CASSLGDDSNEQFF.